The clone carrying this TCR beta chain was counted between two and nine times. The antigen is not known. These data come from a study of blood T cells in healthy people across ages. Total RNA was isolated from each sample in quantities of at least 6 micrograms. This CDR3 is built from 16 residues. V lost 1 base to trimming and J lost 4 bases, with 13 bases between them. Germline V CDR1 and CDR2: SGHVS, FQNEAQ. A second PCR of about 6 to 11 cycles used a sample-barcoded 5' primer and a J-beta primer mix. TCRdb passed the 5' RACE reads through MiXCR, listing each CDR3 protein once. Among approximately 770,000 distinct CDR3 sequences listed, about three fifths were seen once. General study findings and limits: Significant beta diversity loss was already apparent by age approximately 38, declining roughly linearly.

Material: blood. V is TRBV7-8 and J is TRBJ2-2, with D uncertain. The TCR was taken from a man aged 30 to 39 in good health. The CDR3 DNA follows: TGTGCCAGCAGCTTAGTCTCTGTACGATCCACCGGGGAGCTGTTTTTT. This gives the protein CASSLVSVRSTGELFF.